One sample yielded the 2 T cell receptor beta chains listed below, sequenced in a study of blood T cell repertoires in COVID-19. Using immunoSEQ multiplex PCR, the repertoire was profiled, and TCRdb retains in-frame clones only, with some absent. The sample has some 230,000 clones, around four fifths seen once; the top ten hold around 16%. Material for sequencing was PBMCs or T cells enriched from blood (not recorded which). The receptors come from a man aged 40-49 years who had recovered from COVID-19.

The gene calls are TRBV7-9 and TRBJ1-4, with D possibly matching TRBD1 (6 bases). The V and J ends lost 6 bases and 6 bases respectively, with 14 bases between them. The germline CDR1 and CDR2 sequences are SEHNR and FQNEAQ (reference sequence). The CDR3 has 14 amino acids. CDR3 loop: CASSSRTVDEKLFF. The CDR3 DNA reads TGTGCCAGCAGTTCACGGACAGTGGATGAAAAACTGTTTTTT.

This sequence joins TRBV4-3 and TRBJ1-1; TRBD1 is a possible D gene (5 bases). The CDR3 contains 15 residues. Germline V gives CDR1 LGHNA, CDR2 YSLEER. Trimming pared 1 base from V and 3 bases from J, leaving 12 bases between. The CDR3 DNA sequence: TGCGCCAGCAGCCAAGTCGTCGGAGGGGACACTGAAGCTTTCTTT. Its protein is CASSQVVGGDTEAFF.